One and the same sample provided the 21 T cell receptor beta chains below, sequenced in a study of chemoradiotherapy in HPV16-positive cancers. TCRdb's copy holds only in-frame clones and misses some; the assay was immunoSEQ multiplex PCR. The sample contains about 17,000 clones, under 90% of which appear only once. The sequencing used blood, collected from a patient who underwent chemoradiotherapy. The receptors derive from a human donor with HPV-associated anogenital cancer.

This clone was observed a single time. This chain links TRBV6-1 with TRBJ1-4; possible D gene TRBD1, 6 bases. V was clipped by 4 bases and J by 0 bases, with 12 bases between them. CDR3 length: 16 amino acids. The germline CDR1 and CDR2 sequences are MNHNS and SASEGT. The DNA of the CDR3 is TGTGCCAGCAGTGGAGGACAGTTTGCAACTAATGAAAAACTGTTTTTT. Amino acid sequence: CASSGGQFATNEKLFF.

This clone was recorded once. The CDR3 coding sequence is TGTGCCAGCAGCCCTGGACAGGGTCTAACGGAAGGCTACACCTTC. Its protein is CASSPGQGLTEGYTF. The chain uses TRBV7-3 and TRBJ1-2; 8 positions match TRBD1. The CDR3 is 15 amino acids. Trimming cost V 5 bases and J 8 bases; bases outside gene matches: 13. Germline CDR1 is SGHTA and CDR2 is FQGTGA.

The chain employs TRBV7-2 and TRBJ2-7; D not certain. CDR1 and CDR2 (germline): SGHTA, FQGNSA. The CDR3 sequence is 12 residues long. Trimming took off 3 bases at V and 2 bases at J, with 5 bases between the two ends. The CDR3 DNA reads TGTGCCAGCAGCTTTGTTCCCTACGAGCAGTACTTC. Protein sequence: CASSFVPYEQYF.

Here the CDR3 DNA reads TGTGCCAGCAGTGATGCGACAGCTAGCTCCTATAATTCACCCCTCCACTTT. This codes for CASSDATASSYNSPLHF. V gene TRBV2 combines with J gene TRBJ1-6; a possible D gene is TRBD1 (5 bases). This CDR3 region has 17 residues. V was clipped by 3 bases and J by 0 bases, with 12 bases between them. Per germline, CDR1 SNHLY and CDR2 FYNNEI.

V usage is TRBV4-2 and J usage is TRBJ2-7; 7 bases line up with TRBD2. With V trimmed by 0 bases and J by 3 bases, 11 bases remained unmatched. Germline-derived CDR1 and CDR2 are LGHNA and YNFKEQ. The CDR3 covers 17 residues. CDR3 DNA: TGTGCCAGCAGCCAAGACCAAGTGGGCGGGGGATTCTACGAGCAGTACTTC. The encoded protein is CASSQDQVGGGFYEQYF.

This chain connects TRBV4-1 to TRBJ1-1; no clear D. Trimming pared 0 bases from V and 4 bases from J, leaving 12 bases between. The germline CDR1 and CDR2 sequences are MGHRA and YSYEKL. The length of the CDR3 is 15 residues. CDR3 nucleotide sequence: TGCGCCAGCAGCCAAGATCGGGGAGATGGCACTGAAGCTTTCTTT. It is translated as CASSQDRGDGTEAFF.

The chain uses TRBV10-1 and TRBJ1-1; 7 positions match TRBD1. The CDR3 is made up of 14 amino acids. The germline V gene has CDR1 WNHNN and CDR2 SYGVQD (reference sequence). V shed 2 bases, J shed 1 base, and the junction held 1 base outside the gene matches. This CDR3 reads CASSEGTANTEAFF. As DNA, the CDR3 is TGCGCCAGCAGTGAGGGGACAGCGAACACTGAAGCTTTCTTT.

The V gene is TRBV11-2, the J gene TRBJ2-2; the D gene is possibly TRBD1 (5 bases). Trimming pared 1 base from V and 6 bases from J, leaving 12 bases between. Germline loops: CDR1 SGHAT, CDR2 FQNNGV. The CDR3 sequence is 15 residues long. The CDR3 region is CASSLAPSGPGELFF. The CDR3 DNA reads TGTGCCAGCAGCTTAGCCCCATCAGGGCCCGGGGAGCTGTTTTTT.

The rearrangement joins TRBV21-1 to TRBJ1-4; the D call in the table, TRBD1, was not verified against the DNA. TRBV21-1 is a documented pseudogene. This CDR3 spans 16 amino acids. This CDR3 is CASSKARTGEDEKLFF. The CDR3 nucleotides are TGTGCCAGCAGCAAAGCCCGGACAGGGGAAGATGAAAAACTGTTTTTT.

The sample holds one count of this clone. The V and J genes are TRBV29-1 and TRBJ2-7; 9 bases match TRBD1. V was clipped by 6 bases and J by 10 bases; unmatched bases: 7. Germline assignment: CDR1 SQVTM and CDR2 ANQGSEA. The CDR3 has 11 residues. CDR3 residues: CSVRTGEGQYF. Written as DNA, the CDR3 is TGCAGCGTACGGACAGGGGAGGGACAGTACTTC.

The CDR3 spells CASSPMAGYENTIYF. In DNA, the CDR3 is TGTGCCAGCAGCCCTATGGCCGGTTATGAAAACACCATATATTTT. The chain is built from TRBV11-2 and TRBJ1-3; no definite D call. Germline V gene data show CDR1 as SGHAT and CDR2 as FQNNGV. V was cut by 5 bases and J by 6 bases, with 17 bases left in between. This CDR3 is built from 15 residues.

This chain uses TRBV28 with TRBJ2-7, with D hard to call. The V end was cut by 5 bases, the J end by 0 bases, with 5 bases between. This CDR3 contains 12 residues. CDR1 is MDHEN and CDR2 is SYDVKM in the germline V gene. CDR3 loop: CASSPLSYEQYF. The CDR3 coding sequence is TGTGCCAGCAGTCCACTCTCCTACGAGCAGTACTTC.

A single count supports this clone. The gene calls are TRBV6-6 and TRBJ2-7, with a weak D call TRBD2 (5 bases). Germline CDR1 MNHNY, CDR2 SVGAGI (reference sequence). CDR3 length equals 12 residues. V was trimmed by 7 bases and J by 5 bases, leaving 12 bases between them. This chain's CDR3 is CASTLTGDEQYF. Written as DNA, the CDR3 is TGTGCCAGCACTCTGACCGGGGACGAGCAGTACTTC.

The chain employs TRBV9 and TRBJ2-1; D remains unclear. The CDR3 has 17 residues. Germline-derived CDR1 and CDR2 are SGDLS and YYNGEE. V lost 4 bases and J lost 5, with 22 bases in between. The CDR3 spells CASSHPRPAHLNNEQFF. The DNA for the CDR3 is TGTGCCAGCAGCCACCCCCGGCCAGCACACCTGAACAATGAGCAGTTCTTC.

This chain joins TRBV10-3 and TRBJ1-1, with a tentative D call TRBD1 (5 bases). The CDR3 has 15 amino acids. Germline CDR1 ENHRY, CDR2 SYGVKD. Trimming left V 3 bases short and J 0 bases short, with 11 bases between. The CDR3 DNA is TGTGCCATCAGTGATCCGGGACTAATGAACACTGAAGCTTTCTTT. It translates to CAISDPGLMNTEAFF.

This chain uses TRBV11-1 with TRBJ1-1; D perhaps matches TRBD1 (5 bases). Trimming shortened V by 5 bases and J by 0 bases, and 13 bases separated the two germline ends. The CDR3 extends over 15 amino acids. The germline CDR1 and CDR2 sequences are SGHAT and FQDESV (reference sequence). CDR3 DNA sequence: TGTGCCAGCAGCACCCGCAGGGAATTGAACACTGAAGCTTTCTTT. This gives the protein CASSTRRELNTEAFF.

This chain uses TRBV19 with TRBJ2-2; possible D gene TRBD2, 5 bases. The V gene's germline CDR1 is LNHDA and CDR2 SQIVND (reference sequence). This CDR3 has 14 amino acids. V was pared by 6 bases and J by 0 bases, with 8 bases between. CDR3 residues: CASRAATNTGELFF. CDR3 DNA sequence: TGTGCCAGTAGAGCGGCTACGAACACCGGGGAGCTGTTTTTT.

The rearrangement joins TRBV7-2 to TRBJ2-1; D is possibly TRBD1 (5 bases). This CDR3 has 13 residues. Germline CDR1 reads SGHTA; CDR2 reads FQGNSA. Trimming removed 1 base at V and 12 bases at J, with 13 bases between. This CDR3 reads CASSLEGARAQFF. CDR3 DNA: TGTGCCAGCAGCTTAGAAGGGGCTAGGGCGCAGTTCTTC.

The CDR3 protein is CASIFRVDTGELFF. CDR3 bases: TGTGCCAGCATCTTTAGGGTAGACACCGGGGAGCTGTTTTTT. This chain connects TRBV6-6 to TRBJ2-2; no firm D call. The CDR3 is made up of 14 amino acids. The germline V gene encodes CDR1 MNHNY and CDR2 SVGAGI (reference sequence). Trimming left V 7 bases short and J 3 bases short, with 12 bases between.

CDR3 protein: CASSLVAGILNQPQHF. CDR3 nucleotides: TGTGCCAGCAGTTTAGTGGCAGGGATCCTTAATCAGCCCCAGCATTTT. The chain carries TRBV28 and TRBJ1-5, with a possible D match to TRBD1 (5 bases). This CDR3 is built from 16 residues. Deletions cut 2 bases from V and 4 bases from J, with 15 bases between. Germline assignment: CDR1 MDHEN and CDR2 SYDVKM.

CDR3 in amino acids: CASSIWTGDGNEQFF. CDR3 DNA: TGTGCCAGTAGTATCTGGACAGGGGACGGCAATGAGCAGTTCTTC. The rearrangement uses TRBV19 and TRBJ2-1; TRBD1 matches at 9 bases. Germline CDR1 LNHDA, CDR2 SQIVND (reference sequence). The CDR3 extends over 15 amino acids. J was trimmed by 6 bases and V by 3 bases; bases with no gene match: 6.